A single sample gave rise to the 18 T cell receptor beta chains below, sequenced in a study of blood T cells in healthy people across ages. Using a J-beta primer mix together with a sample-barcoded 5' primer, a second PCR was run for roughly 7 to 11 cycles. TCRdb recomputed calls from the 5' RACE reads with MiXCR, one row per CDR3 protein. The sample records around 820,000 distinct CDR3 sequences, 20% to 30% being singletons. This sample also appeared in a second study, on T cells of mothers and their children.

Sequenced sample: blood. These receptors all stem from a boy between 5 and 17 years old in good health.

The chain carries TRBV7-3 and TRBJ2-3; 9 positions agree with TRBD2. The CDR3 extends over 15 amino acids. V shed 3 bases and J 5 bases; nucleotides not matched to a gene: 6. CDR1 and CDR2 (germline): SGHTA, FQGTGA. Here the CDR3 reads CASSLGGGAGDTQYF. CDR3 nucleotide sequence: TGTGCCAGCAGCTTGGGCGGGGGGGCCGGAGATACGCAGTATTTT. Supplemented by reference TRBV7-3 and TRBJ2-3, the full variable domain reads GAGVSQTPSNKVTEKGKYVELRCDPISGHTALYWYRQSLGQGPEFLIYFQGTGAADDSGLPNDRFFAVRPEGSVSTLKIQRTERGDSAVYLCASSLGGGAGDTQYFGPGTRLTVL.

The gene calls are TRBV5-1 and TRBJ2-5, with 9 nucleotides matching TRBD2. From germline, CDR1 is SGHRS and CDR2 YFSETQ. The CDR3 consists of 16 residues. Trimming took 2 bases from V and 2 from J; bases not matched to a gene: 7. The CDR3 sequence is CASSFGSSGVQETQYF. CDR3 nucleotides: TGCGCCAGCAGCTTTGGTTCTAGCGGGGTTCAAGAGACCCAGTACTTC.

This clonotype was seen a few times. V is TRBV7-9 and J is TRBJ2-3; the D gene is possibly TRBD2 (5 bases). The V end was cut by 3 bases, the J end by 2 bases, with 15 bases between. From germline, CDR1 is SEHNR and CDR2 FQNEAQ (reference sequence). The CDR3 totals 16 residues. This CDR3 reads CASSFRRLSLTDTQYF. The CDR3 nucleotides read TGTGCCAGCAGCTTCCGCAGACTATCGCTCACAGATACGCAGTATTTT. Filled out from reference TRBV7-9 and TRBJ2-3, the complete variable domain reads DTGVSQNPRHKITKRGQNVTFRCDPISEHNRLYWYRQTLGQGPEFLTYFQNEAQLEKSRLLSDRFSAERPKGSFSTLEIQRTEQGDSAMYLCASSFRRLSLTDTQYFGPGTRLTVL.

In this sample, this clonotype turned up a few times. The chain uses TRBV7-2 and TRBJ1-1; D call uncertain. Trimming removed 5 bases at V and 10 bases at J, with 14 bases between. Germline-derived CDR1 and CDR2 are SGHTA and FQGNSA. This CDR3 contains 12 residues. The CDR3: CASSPHPVGAFF. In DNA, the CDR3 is TGTGCCAGCAGCCCCCACCCCGTCGGAGCTTTCTTT.

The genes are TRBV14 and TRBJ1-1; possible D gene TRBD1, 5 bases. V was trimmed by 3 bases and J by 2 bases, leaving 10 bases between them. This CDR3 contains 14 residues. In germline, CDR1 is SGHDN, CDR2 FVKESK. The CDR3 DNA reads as TGTGCCAGCAGCCAGATAGGGGACAACACTGAAGCTTTCTTT. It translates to CASSQIGDNTEAFF. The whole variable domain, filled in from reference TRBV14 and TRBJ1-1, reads EAGVTQFPSHSVIEKGQTVTLRCDPISGHDNLYWYRRVMGKEIKFLLHFVKESKQDESGMPNNRFLAERTGGTYSTLKVQPAELEDSGVYFCASSQIGDNTEAFFGQGTRLTVV.

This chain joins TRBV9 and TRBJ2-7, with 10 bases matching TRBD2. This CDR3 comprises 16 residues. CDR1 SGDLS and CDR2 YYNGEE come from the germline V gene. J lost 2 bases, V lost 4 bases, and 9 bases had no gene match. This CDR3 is CASSPRTSGRPYEQYF. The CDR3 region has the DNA TGTGCCAGCAGCCCTCGGACTAGCGGCAGACCCTACGAGCAGTACTTC.

This chain's CDR3 is CASSLGQKEEKLFF. As DNA, the CDR3 is TGTGCCAGCAGCTTAGGGCAAAAGGAGGAAAAACTGTTTTTT. This chain uses TRBV7-2 with TRBJ1-4; D is unresolved. Germline-derived CDR1 and CDR2 are SGHTA and FQGNSA. Trimming shortened V by 1 base and J by 8 bases, and 11 bases separated the two germline ends. This CDR3 comprises 14 residues. Full variable domain (remainder filled in from reference TRBV7-2 and TRBJ1-4): GAGVSQSPSNKVTEKGKDVELRCDPISGHTALYWYRQSLGQGLEFLIYFQGNSAPDKSGLPSDRFSAERTGGSVSTLTIQRTQQEDSAVYLCASSLGQKEEKLFFGSGTQLSVL.

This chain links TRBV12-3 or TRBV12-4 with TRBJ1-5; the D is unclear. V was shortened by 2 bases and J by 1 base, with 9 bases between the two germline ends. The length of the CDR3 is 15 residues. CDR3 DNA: TGTGCCAGCAGTTTATTCAGGACCAGCAATCAGCCCCAGCATTTT. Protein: CASSLFRTSNQPQHF.

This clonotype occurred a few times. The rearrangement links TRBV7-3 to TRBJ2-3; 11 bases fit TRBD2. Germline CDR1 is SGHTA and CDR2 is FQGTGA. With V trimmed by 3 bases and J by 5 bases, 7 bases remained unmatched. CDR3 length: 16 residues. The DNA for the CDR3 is TGTGCCAGCAGCTTGGTAGCGGGGGGGCCCGAAGATACGCAGTATTTT. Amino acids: CASSLVAGGPEDTQYF.

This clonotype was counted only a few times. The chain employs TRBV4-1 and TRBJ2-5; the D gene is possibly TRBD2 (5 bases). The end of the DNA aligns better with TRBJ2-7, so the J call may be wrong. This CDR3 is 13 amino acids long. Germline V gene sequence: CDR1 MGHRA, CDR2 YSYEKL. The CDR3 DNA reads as TGCGCCAGCAGCCAGGTGGAGGCCTACGAGCAGTACTTC. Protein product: CASSQVEAYEQYF.

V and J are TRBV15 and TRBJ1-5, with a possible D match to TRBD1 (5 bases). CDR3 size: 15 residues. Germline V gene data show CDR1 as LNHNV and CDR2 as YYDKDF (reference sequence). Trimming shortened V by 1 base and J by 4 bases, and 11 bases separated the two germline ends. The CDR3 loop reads CATSRVTGGNQPQHF. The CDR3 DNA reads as TGTGCCACCAGCAGAGTGACGGGGGGAAATCAGCCCCAGCATTTT.

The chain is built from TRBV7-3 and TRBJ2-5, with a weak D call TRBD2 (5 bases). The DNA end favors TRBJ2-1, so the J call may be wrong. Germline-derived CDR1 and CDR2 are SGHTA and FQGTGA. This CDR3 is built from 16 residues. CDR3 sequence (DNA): TGTGCCAGCAGCTTAACAATTCGGGACTCCTACAATGAGCAGTTCTTC. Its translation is CASSLTIRDSYNEQFF.

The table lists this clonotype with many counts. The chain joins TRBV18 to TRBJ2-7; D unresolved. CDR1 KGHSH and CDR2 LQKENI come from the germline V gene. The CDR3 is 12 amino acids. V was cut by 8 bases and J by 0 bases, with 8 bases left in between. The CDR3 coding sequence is TGTGCCAGCAGCCCGAACTCCTACGAGCAGTACTTC. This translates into CASSPNSYEQYF. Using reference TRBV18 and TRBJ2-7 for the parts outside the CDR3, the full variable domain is NAGVMQNPRHLVRRRGQEARLRCSPMKGHSHVYWYRQLPEEGLKFMVYLQKENIIDESGMPKERFSAEFPKEGPSILRIQQVVRGDSAAYFCASSPNSYEQYFGPGTRLTVT.

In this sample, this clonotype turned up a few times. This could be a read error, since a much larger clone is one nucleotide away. This chain's CDR3 is CAASNPGTREQYF. The CDR3 nucleotides are TGTGCCGCCAGCAACCCCGGGACGCGGGAGCAGTACTTC. V and J are TRBV15 and TRBJ2-1; perhaps D is TRBD1 or TRBD2 (5 bases each). The assigned J gene may be wrong: the sequence end matches TRBJ2-7 better. Germline V gene sequence: CDR1 LNHNV, CDR2 YYDKDF (reference sequence). CDR3 size: 13 residues.

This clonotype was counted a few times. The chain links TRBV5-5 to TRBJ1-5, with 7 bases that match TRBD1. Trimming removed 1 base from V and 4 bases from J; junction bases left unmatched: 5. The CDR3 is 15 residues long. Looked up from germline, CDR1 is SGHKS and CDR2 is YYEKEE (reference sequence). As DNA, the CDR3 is TGTGCCAGCAGCTTGACGGGACAGAGAAATCAGCCCCAGCATTTT. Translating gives CASSLTGQRNQPQHF.

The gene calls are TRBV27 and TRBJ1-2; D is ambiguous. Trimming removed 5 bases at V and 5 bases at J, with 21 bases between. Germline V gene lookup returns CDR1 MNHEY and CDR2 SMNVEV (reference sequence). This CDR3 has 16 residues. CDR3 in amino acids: CASSPGDFGLGYGYTF. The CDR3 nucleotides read TGTGCCAGCAGTCCGGGAGACTTCGGGCTCGGATATGGCTACACCTTC.

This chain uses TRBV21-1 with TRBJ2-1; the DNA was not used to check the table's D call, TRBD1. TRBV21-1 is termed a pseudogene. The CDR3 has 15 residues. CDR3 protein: CASSTLSGRHNEQFF. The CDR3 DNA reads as TGTGCCAGCAGCACTCTGTCAGGACGGCACAATGAGCAGTTCTTC.

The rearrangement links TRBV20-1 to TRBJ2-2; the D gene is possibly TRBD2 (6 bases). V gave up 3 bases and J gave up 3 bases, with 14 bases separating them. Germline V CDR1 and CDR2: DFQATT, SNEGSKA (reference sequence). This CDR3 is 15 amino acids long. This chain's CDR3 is CSASDGSTDTGELFF. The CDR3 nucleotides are TGCAGTGCTAGTGACGGGAGTACGGACACCGGGGAGCTGTTTTTT.